The clone carrying this T cell receptor (beta chain) was recorded a few times. Its specificity is not known. Described time point: late sampling 161 to 241 days after vaccination in a few convalescent patients. Treatment: approximately 9-day PBMC culture with coronavirus spike peptide pools or control peptides (ViraFEST assay). The data are from a study of vaccination and CD4 T cells after COVID-19. The study sequenced cultured CD4+ T cell DNA using the Oncomine TCR Beta short-read assay. Genomic DNA extraction was carried out from cultured CD4+ T cells. In TCRdb, the PCR reads were re-called with MiXCR into one record per CDR3 protein. In the table there are 20,000 to 25,000 distinct CDR3 sequences, about 32% of which are singletons. The CDR3 covers 16 residues. Looked up from germline, CDR1 is LNHNV and CDR2 is YYDKDF (reference sequence). The V and J ends lost 5 bases and 5 bases, in that order; junction bases with no gene match: 12.

This sample comprised CD4+ T cells from blood, cultured in vitro, obtained about 7 months after SARS-CoV-2 vaccination. The TCR sequence derives from a human donor who had recovered from COVID-19. The V gene is TRBV15, the J gene TRBJ2-5, with 9 bases identical to TRBD2. CDR3 bases: TGTGCCACCAGCGGGTTAGCGGGAGTATCACGGGAGACCCAGTACTTC. This gives the protein CATSGLAGVSRETQYF.